The T cell receptor beta chain described here comes from a study of blood T cells in healthy people across ages. Study results and caveats: Researchers said unsorted PBMCs prevented a conclusive naive versus antigen-experienced comparison. The recorded TCR beta diversity per million T cells decreased in a roughly linear manner with age.

The length of the CDR3 is 12 residues. Trimming left V 7 bases short and J 7 bases short, with 14 bases between. Germline CDR1 MNHEY, CDR2 SVGEGT. In the case of this clonotype: Its antigen is unidentified.

With a J-beta primer mix and a sample-barcoded 5' primer, a second PCR ran about 7 to 12 cycles. No fewer than 2.5 million CDR3-containing paired-end reads came from each sample. TCRdb passed the 5' RACE reads through MiXCR, listing each CDR3 protein once. The table has 1.5 million to 2 million distinct CDR3 sequences, roughly 28% seen once. The specimen sequenced was blood. The receptor was isolated from a woman aged 25 to 39 in good health. The chain employs TRBV6-2 or TRBV6-3 and TRBJ2-7; D might be TRBD1 (6 bases). The CDR3, as DNA: TGTGCCAGCACTCAGGGGAATGTAGAGCAGTACTTC. This gives the protein CASTQGNVEQYF.